This T cell receptor beta chain was identified during a study of blood T cell repertoires in COVID-19. For the study at large: Nucleic acid was either cDNA or gDNA, and it came from T cells, B-cell-depleted T cells, or PBMCs.

Patients of the Seattle cohort, enrolled during active infection, were followed longitudinally. CDR1 and CDR2 (germline): SNHLY, FYNNEI. V lost 7 bases to trimming and J lost 2 bases; unmatched junction nucleotides: 7. The CDR3 is made up of 14 amino acids. Authors' data handling: Amplification from reference gene primers served as the basis for estimated nucleated cell counts. The repertoire was sequenced with immunoSEQ multiplex PCR; TCRdb's copy has only in-frame clones and lacks some. D and trimming come from the DNA, and the V and J calls and clone size come from that table. Of about 210,000 clones in the sample, roughly 82% are singletons; the top ten hold 7.8%.

The chain has TRBV2 and TRBJ2-5; 7 nucleotides align to TRBD2. Sequenced input: peripheral blood. The TCR originated in a woman in her fifties or sixties with COVID-19, enrolled during active disease. CDR3 DNA: TGTGCCAGCAACAAGCGGGGCCCTCAAGAGACCCAGTACTTC. Translated, it gives CASNKRGPQETQYF. Full variable domain (rest looked up from reference TRBV2 and TRBJ2-5): EPEVTQTPSHQVTQMGQEVILRCVPISNHLYFYWYRQILGQKVEFLVSFYNNEISEKSEIFDDQFSVERPDGSNFTLKIRSTKLEDSAMYFCASNKRGPQETQYFGPGTRLLVL.